These 18 T cell receptor beta chains were sequenced from one sample in a study of cytomegalovirus exposure and HLA in healthy donors (dated by TCRdb to about 2017). Receptor amplification or capture employed the immunoSEQ multiplex PCR assay. For the multiplex PCR, a mixture combining 60 forward primers for TCR Vbeta segments and 13 reverse primers for TCR Jbeta segments was used. The table was pulled from immuneACCESS by TCRdb, which kept in-frame rearrangements only. Such tables lose some clones; where checked, under half of the loss comes from unresolved V genes, and the rest has no known cause. The table for this sample lists under 200,000 clones; roughly 65% of them were counted only once. Jointly, the top ten make up less than 5% of the sample. The sample comprised PBMCs. Receptors originate from a woman between 18 and 30 years old in good health and CMV-seropositive.

The rearrangement links TRBV6-6 to TRBJ1-3, with 10 bases lining up with TRBD1. V dropped 5 bases and J dropped 14; count of bases not matched to a gene: 12. Germline V gene sequence: CDR1 MNHNY, CDR2 SVGAGI (reference sequence). The CDR3 consists of 14 residues. In DNA, the CDR3 is TGTGCCAGCAGTCGGGGACAGGGGACCGGTATTGTATATTTT. Its protein is CASSRGQGTGIVYF.

The chain combines TRBV9 with TRBJ1-2; D is possibly TRBD1 (5 bases). V dropped 3 bases and J dropped 1 base, with 19 bases sitting between them. CDR1 is SGDLS and CDR2 is YYNGEE in the germline V gene. The CDR3 loop spans 17 amino acids. This CDR3 is CASSEDEGDVDNYGYTF. The CDR3 DNA reads as TGTGCCAGCAGCGAGGATGAAGGGGATGTTGATAACTATGGCTACACCTTC.

The CDR3 sequence is CASSPGLAGFWELFF. DNA of the CDR3: TGTGCCAGCTCCCCGGGACTAGCGGGATTTTGGGAGCTGTTTTTT. This sequence joins TRBV9 and TRBJ2-2; 13 bases match TRBD2. The junction had 9 bases not matched to a gene; V was cut back by 7 bases and J by 9 bases. This CDR3 is 15 amino acids long. Germline assignment: CDR1 SGDLS and CDR2 YYNGEE.

This sequence joins TRBV5-4 and TRBJ1-1; D gene uncertain. Germline lookup yields CDR1 SGHNT and CDR2 YYREEE (reference sequence). The V end was cut by 0 bases, the J end by 1 base, with 4 bases between. The CDR3 sequence is 13 residues long. CDR3: CASSLEQNTEAFF. For the CDR3, the DNA is TGTGCCAGCAGCTTGGAACAGAACACTGAAGCTTTCTTT.

This clone was counted a single time. This sequence joins TRBV7-6 and TRBJ2-5, with a weak D call TRBD2 (6 bases). Germline assignment: CDR1 SGHVS and CDR2 FNYEAQ. The V gene lost 0 bases and the J gene lost 5 bases, with 7 bases spanning the gap. CDR3 size: 13 residues. CDR3 in amino acids: CASSLAGGETQYF. The CDR3 DNA sequence: TGTGCCAGCAGCTTAGCAGGAGGGGAGACCCAGTACTTC. Full variable domain (missing parts from reference TRBV7-6 and TRBJ2-5): GAGVSQSPRYKVTKRGQDVALRCDPISGHVSLYWYRQALGQGPEFLTYFNYEAQQDKSGLPNDRFSAERPEGSISTLTIQRTEQRDSAMYRCASSLAGGETQYFGPGTRLLVL.

The chain joins TRBV19 to TRBJ1-1; TRBD1 matches at 11 bases. V lost 6 bases to trimming and J lost 5 bases; unmatched junction nucleotides: 11. CDR1 is LNHDA and CDR2 is SQIVND in the germline V gene (reference sequence). The CDR3 extends over 16 amino acids. The CDR3 DNA sequence: TGTGCCAGTAGACCCCCGGGACAGGGGGTGAGGACTGAAGCTTTCTTT. It specifies CASRPPGQGVRTEAFF. The full variable domain, rest sourced from reference TRBV19 and TRBJ1-1, is DGGITQSPKYLFRKEGQNVTLSCEQNLNHDAMYWYRQDPGQGLRLIYYSQIVNDFQKGDIAEGYSVSREKKESFPLTVTSAQKNPTAFYLCASRPPGQGVRTEAFFGQGTRLTVV.

The chain joins TRBV6-1 to TRBJ2-7, with 8 nucleotides matching TRBD1. V gave up 8 bases and J gave up 3 bases; unmatched junction bases: 9. Germline assignment: CDR1 MNHNS and CDR2 SASEGT. The CDR3 loop spans 14 amino acids. The CDR3, as DNA: TGTGCCAGCCGAGCCGGGACAGGAGTCTACGAGCAGTACTTC. Protein: CASRAGTGVYEQYF.

This chain joins TRBV9 and TRBJ2-1; 7 bases match TRBD2. Germline loops: CDR1 SGDLS, CDR2 YYNGEE. Losses at the gene ends were 0 bases for V and 7 bases for J; bases not matched to a gene: 1. This CDR3 contains 13 residues. Here the CDR3 DNA reads TGTGCCAGCAGCGTAGGGGGAGGGAATGAGCAGTTCTTC. Translated, it gives CASSVGGGNEQFF.

V usage is TRBV5-1 and J usage is TRBJ1-2; 12 bases are a match to TRBD1. V lost 5 bases to trimming and J lost 7 bases; unmatched junction nucleotides: 9. CDR1 is SGHRS, CDR2 YFSETQ, per germline. The length of the CDR3 is 15 residues. CDR3 nucleotide sequence: TGCGCCAGCAGAATACCGGGACAGGGGGCAGTTGGCTACACCTTC. It codes for CASRIPGQGAVGYTF.

This chain links TRBV6-5 with TRBJ1-2; 9 bases align to TRBD1. Trimming cost V 8 bases and J 0 bases; bases outside gene matches: 7. CDR3 length: 15 amino acids. The germline gives CDR1 MNHEY, CDR2 SVGAGI. In nucleotides, the CDR3 is TGTGCCAGCCGGGACAGGGTAATTTCTAACTATGGCTACACCTTC. Its translation: CASRDRVISNYGYTF.

This clone has just one count. The chain employs TRBV7-2 and TRBJ2-7; possible D gene TRBD2, 6 bases. The CDR3 extends over 18 amino acids. Germline V gene lookup returns CDR1 SGHTA and CDR2 FQGNSA. Trimming cost V 0 bases and J 0 bases, with 18 bases left between them. This CDR3 reads CASSLASRGRQDSYEQYF. In nucleotides, the CDR3 is TGTGCCAGCAGCTTAGCGTCGCGGGGACGCCAGGACTCCTACGAGCAGTACTTC.

CDR3 nucleotides: TGTGCCAGCAGCTTGGCCTTCTACGAGCAGTACTTC. Protein sequence: CASSLAFYEQYF. The chain employs TRBV5-6 and TRBJ2-7, with no clear D. Germline loops: CDR1 SGHDT, CDR2 YYEEEE. The CDR3 totals 12 residues. The germline V and J ends were trimmed by 0 bases and 3 bases, with 4 bases remaining between them.

This clone showed up just once. The V gene is TRBV5-1, the J gene TRBJ2-1; possible D gene TRBD2, 6 bases. This CDR3 is 16 amino acids long. Deletions cut 0 bases from V and 4 bases from J, with 14 bases between. Germline lookup yields CDR1 SGHRS and CDR2 YFSETQ. This CDR3 reads CASSLGDSPVYNEQFF. The DNA of the CDR3 is TGCGCCAGCAGCTTGGGGGACTCACCCGTATACAATGAGCAGTTCTTC.

This clone was counted only a few times. The CDR3 DNA is TGCGCCAGCAGCTTTTTGCAGGGGGCTTATGGCTACACCTTC. Translated, it gives CASSFLQGAYGYTF. The V call is TRBV5-1, the J call TRBJ1-2; TRBD1 matches at 8 bases. The CDR3 contains 14 residues. Germline V gives CDR1 SGHRS, CDR2 YFSETQ. V was clipped by 2 bases and J by 5 bases; unmatched bases: 5.

The J gene is TRBJ2-1, the V gene TRBV5-1, with 10 bases lining up with TRBD1. The CDR3 covers 14 residues. The trim removed 4 bases at V and 7 bases at J, leaving 5 bases unmatched. The V gene's germline CDR1 is SGHRS and CDR2 YFSETQ. The CDR3 loop reads CASSRTGGGNEQFF. CDR3 sequence (DNA): TGCGCCAGCAGCCGGACAGGGGGAGGGAATGAGCAGTTCTTC.

The chain couples TRBV7-9 to TRBJ2-3, with 7 bases lining up with TRBD1. Per germline, CDR1 SEHNR and CDR2 FQNEAQ (reference sequence). With 8 bases clipped from V and 0 bases from J, the junction kept 8 bases outside the gene matches. This CDR3 comprises 15 residues. The CDR3 spells CASLWDSYSTDTQYF. CDR3 nucleotides: TGTGCCAGCCTCTGGGACAGTTATAGCACAGATACGCAGTATTTT. The variable domain in full, with the rest retrieved from reference TRBV7-9 and TRBJ2-3, is DTGVSQNPRHKITKRGQNVTFRCDPISEHNRLYWYRQTLGQGPEFLTYFQNEAQLEKSRLLSDRFSAERPKGSFSTLEIQRTEQGDSAMYLCASLWDSYSTDTQYFGPGTRLTVL.

V is TRBV5-4 and J is TRBJ2-1; 9 bases align to TRBD1. The CDR3 runs to 16 residues. Losses at the gene ends were 2 bases for V and 7 bases for J; bases not matched to a gene: 10. Germline values: CDR1 SGHNT, CDR2 YYREEE (reference sequence). The CDR3 bases are TGTGCCAGCAGCTTCTCGGACAGGGGAGTGCTAAATGAGCAGTTCTTC. Its translation is CASSFSDRGVLNEQFF.

This clone was found a few times. The J gene is TRBJ2-5, the V gene TRBV5-1; the match to TRBD2 covers 14 bases. J gave up 5 bases and V 0 bases, and 0 bases lay outside the gene matches. The germline V gene encodes CDR1 SGHRS and CDR2 YFSETQ. The CDR3 loop spans 15 amino acids. Here the CDR3 reads CASSLGTSGGETQYF. DNA for the CDR3: TGCGCCAGCAGCTTGGGGACTAGCGGGGGGGAGACCCAGTACTTC.